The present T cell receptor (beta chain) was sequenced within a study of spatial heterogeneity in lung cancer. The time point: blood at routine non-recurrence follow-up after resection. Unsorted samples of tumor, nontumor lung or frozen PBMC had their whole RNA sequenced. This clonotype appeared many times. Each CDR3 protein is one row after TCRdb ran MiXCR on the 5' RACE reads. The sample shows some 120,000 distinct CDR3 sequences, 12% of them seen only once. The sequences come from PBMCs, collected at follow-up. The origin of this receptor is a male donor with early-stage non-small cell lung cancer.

CDR3 sequence reads: CASSLSAATIPLETQYF. The CDR3 DNA follows: TGTGCCAGCAGTTTATCAGCGGCCACGATCCCTTTAGAGACCCAGTACTTC. V and J are TRBV28 and TRBJ2-5; possibly TRBD2 for D (5 bases). CDR1 and CDR2 from the germline V gene are MDHEN and SYDVKM. The CDR3 consists of 17 residues. Trimming removed 1 base from V and 4 bases from J, with 19 bases in between.